Sequencing of this T cell receptor (beta chain) was carried out in a study of blood T cell repertoires in COVID-19. Germline V CDR1 and CDR2: KGHSH, LQKENI. V was cut by 3 bases and J by 0 bases, with 12 bases left in between. The CDR3 spans 15 residues. TCRdb keeps only in-frame clones here, not all; method: immunoSEQ multiplex PCR. The repertoire has around 75,000 clones, around 89% of them found once; the top ten carry roughly 20%. V is TRBV18 and J is TRBJ2-7; D is ambiguous. This clonotype originated in a human donor in a cohort sampled during active COVID-19. The source material was peripheral blood. The CDR3 DNA is TGTGCCAGCTCACCTATCCCGACTGCCTCCTACGAGCAGTACTTC. This gives the protein CASSPIPTASYEQYF.